Listed below are T cell receptor beta chains from one sample, sequenced in a study of CD8 T cells in ankylosing spondylitis. TCRdb processed the 5' RACE reads anew with MiXCR; each CDR3 protein has one entry. This repertoire shows approximately 300,000 distinct CDR3 sequences, roughly 8% found once; its top ten account for roughly 14%. Sequences were obtained from blood, either unsorted or a sorted T cell fraction (not recorded which). The receptors shown here come from a male donor with ankylosing spondylitis. CDR3s include the opening cysteine and the closing phenylalanine or tryptophan.

>TRBV20-1
CSASFRDRGYTQYF
>TRBV7-8
CASSLVTRSPFGYTF
>TRBV29-1
CSVVWQPQHF
>TRBV27
CASSPQGRRDLAKNIQYF
>TRBV7-9
CASSPVVAGGYEQFF
>TRBV29-1
CSGGLAGADTQYF
>TRBV6-5
CASSYGPGNYQPQHF
>TRBV3-1
CASSSYLAGSNTGELFF
>TRBV7-9
CASSSQTDTQYF
>TRBV6-1
CASRTGLHNSPLHF
>TRBV6-1
CASSPTGDSQPQHF
>TRBV11-2
CASSAIGLIGSPLHF
>TRBV11-3
CASSLTDGSYNEQFF
>TRBV20-1
CSARGETSGKSTDTQYF
>TRBV7-8
CASSLAGGGYGELFF
>TRBV12-3/TRBV12-4
CASSFTGSNEKLFF
>TRBV7-2
CASSSSRVGELFF
>TRBV5-1
CASSFTPSSYEQYF
>TRBV9
CASSVVRTGELFF
>TRBV27
CASVAGGPHNEQFF
>TRBV5-1
CASSWGTSGSYNEQFF
>TRBV20-1
CSARGPTRRSGSRSNNEQFF
>TRBV12-3/TRBV12-4
CASSTRQGEAFF
>TRBV5-8
CASSLGRGGEAFF
>TRBV9
CASSDQTGSYEQYF
>TRBV20-1
CSASRDEAQHF
>TRBV9
CASSTQSGIPGEQYF
>TRBV24-1
CATSDLAGGHETQYF